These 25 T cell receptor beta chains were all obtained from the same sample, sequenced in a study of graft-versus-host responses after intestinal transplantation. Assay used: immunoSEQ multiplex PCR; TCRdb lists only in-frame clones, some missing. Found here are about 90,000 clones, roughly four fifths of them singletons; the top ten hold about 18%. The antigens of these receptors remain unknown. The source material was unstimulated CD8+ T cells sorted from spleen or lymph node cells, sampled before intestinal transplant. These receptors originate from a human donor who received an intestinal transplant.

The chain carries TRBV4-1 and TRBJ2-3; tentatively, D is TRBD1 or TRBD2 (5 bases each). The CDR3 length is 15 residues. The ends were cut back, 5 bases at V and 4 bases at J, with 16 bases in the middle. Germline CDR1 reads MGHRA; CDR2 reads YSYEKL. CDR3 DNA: TGCGCCAGCAGCTTGGGGGTAATTTTTCCAGATACGCAGTATTTT. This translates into CASSLGVIFPDTQYF.

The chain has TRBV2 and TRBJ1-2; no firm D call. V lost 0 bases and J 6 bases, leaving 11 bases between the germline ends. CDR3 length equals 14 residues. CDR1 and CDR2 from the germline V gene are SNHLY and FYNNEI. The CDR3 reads CASSEAYGAHGYTF. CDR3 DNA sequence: TGTGCCAGCAGTGAAGCGTACGGAGCACATGGCTACACCTTC.

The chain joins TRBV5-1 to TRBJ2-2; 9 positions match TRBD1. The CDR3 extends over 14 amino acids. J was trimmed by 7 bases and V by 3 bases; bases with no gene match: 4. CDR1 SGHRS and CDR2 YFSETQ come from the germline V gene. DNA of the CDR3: TGCGCCAGCAGCTCAGGACAGGGGCACGGGGAGCTGTTTTTT. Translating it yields CASSSGQGHGELFF.

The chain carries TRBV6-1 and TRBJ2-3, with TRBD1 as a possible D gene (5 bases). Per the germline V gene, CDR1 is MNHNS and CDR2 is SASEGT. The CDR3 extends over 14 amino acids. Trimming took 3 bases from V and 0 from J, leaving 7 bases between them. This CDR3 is CASSEWGSTDTQYF. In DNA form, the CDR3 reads TGTGCCAGCAGTGAGTGGGGCAGCACAGATACGCAGTATTTT.

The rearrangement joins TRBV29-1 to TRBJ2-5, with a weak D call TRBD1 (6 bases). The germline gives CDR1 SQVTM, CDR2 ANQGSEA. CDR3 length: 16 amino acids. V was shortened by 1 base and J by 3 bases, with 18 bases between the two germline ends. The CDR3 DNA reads TGCAGCGTTGAAGGTGGCACAGGGCACCCAGAAGAGACCCAGTACTTC. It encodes CSVEGGTGHPEETQYF.

The CDR3 sequence is CASSYTGGNSPLHF. CDR3 nucleotide sequence: TGCGCCAGCAGCTACACAGGGGGCAATTCACCCCTCCACTTT. The chain uses TRBV5-1 and TRBJ1-6; 9 nucleotides match TRBD1. CDR3 length equals 14 residues. The germline V gene has CDR1 SGHRS and CDR2 YFSETQ. The ends lost 3 bases at V and 7 bases at J; junction bases unmatched: 2.

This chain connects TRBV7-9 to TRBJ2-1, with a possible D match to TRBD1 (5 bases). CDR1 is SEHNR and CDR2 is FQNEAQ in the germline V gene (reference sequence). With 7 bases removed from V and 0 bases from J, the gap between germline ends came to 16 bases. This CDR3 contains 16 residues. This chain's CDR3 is CASILSGASSYNEQFF. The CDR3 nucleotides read TGTGCCAGCATCCTTAGTGGGGCGAGCTCCTACAATGAGCAGTTCTTC. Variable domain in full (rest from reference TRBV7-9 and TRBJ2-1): DTGVSQNPRHKITKRGQNVTFRCDPISEHNRLYWYRQTLGQGPEFLTYFQNEAQLEKSRLLSDRFSAERPKGSFSTLEIQRTEQGDSAMYLCASILSGASSYNEQFFGPGTRLTVL.

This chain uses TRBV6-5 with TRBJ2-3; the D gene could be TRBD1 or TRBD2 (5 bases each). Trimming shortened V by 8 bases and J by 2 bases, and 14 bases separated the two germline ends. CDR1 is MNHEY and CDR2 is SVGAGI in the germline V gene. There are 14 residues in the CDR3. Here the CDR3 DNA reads TGTGCCAGCGGCTCGGGACGGATCACAGATACGCAGTATTTT. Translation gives CASGSGRITDTQYF.

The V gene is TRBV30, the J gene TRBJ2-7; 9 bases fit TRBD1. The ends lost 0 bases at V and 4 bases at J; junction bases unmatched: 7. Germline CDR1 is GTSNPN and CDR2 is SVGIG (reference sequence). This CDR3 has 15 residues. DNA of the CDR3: TGTGCCTGGAGTGTGGGGGACAGGGTAGTATACGAGCAGTACTTC. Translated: CAWSVGDRVVYEQYF.

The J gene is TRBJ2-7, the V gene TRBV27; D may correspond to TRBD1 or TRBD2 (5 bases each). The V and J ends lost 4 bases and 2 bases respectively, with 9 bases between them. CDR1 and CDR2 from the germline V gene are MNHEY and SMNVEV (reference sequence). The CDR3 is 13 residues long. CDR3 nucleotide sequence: TGTGCCAGCAGTTCCGGGACGCCCTACGAGCAGTACTTC. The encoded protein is CASSSGTPYEQYF.

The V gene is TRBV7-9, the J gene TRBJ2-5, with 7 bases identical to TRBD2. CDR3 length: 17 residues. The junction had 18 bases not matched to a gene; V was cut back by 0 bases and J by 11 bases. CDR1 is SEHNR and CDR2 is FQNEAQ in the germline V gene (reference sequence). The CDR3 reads CASSLATTARLAGEQYF. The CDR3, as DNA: TGTGCCAGCAGCTTAGCTACAACCGCCCGACTAGCTGGAGAGCAGTACTTC.

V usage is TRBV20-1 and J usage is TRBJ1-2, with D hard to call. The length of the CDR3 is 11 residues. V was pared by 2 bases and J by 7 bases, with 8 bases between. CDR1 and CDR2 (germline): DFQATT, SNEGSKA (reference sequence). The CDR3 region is CSARPRAGYTF. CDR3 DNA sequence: TGCAGTGCTAGACCCCGGGCTGGCTACACCTTC.

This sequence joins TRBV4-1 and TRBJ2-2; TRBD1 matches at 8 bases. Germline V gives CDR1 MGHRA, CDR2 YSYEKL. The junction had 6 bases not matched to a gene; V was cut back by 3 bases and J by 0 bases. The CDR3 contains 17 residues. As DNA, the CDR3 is TGCGCCAGCAGCCACCCTGGGACAGGCCCGAACACCGGGGAGCTGTTTTTT. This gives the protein CASSHPGTGPNTGELFF.

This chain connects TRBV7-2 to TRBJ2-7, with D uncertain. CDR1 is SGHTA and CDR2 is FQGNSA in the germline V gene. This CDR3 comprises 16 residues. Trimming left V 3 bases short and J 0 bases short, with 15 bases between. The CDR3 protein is CASSFGTQSASYEQYF. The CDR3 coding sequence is TGTGCCAGCAGCTTCGGTACCCAGAGCGCCTCCTACGAGCAGTACTTC.

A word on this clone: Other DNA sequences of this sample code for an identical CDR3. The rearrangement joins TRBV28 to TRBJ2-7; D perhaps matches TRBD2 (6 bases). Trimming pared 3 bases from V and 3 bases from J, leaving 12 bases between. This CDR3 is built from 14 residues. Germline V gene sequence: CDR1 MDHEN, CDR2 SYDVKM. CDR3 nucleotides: TGTGCCAGCAGTTTGACGGGGGACTTCTACGAGCAGTACTTC. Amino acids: CASSLTGDFYEQYF.

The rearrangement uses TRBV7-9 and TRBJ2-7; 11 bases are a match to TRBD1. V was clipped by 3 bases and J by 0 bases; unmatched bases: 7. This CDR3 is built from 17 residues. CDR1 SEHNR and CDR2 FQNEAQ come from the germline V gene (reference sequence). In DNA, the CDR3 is TGTGCCAGCAGCTTTAGCTGGGACAGGGGGAGCTCCTACGAGCAGTACTTC. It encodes CASSFSWDRGSSYEQYF.

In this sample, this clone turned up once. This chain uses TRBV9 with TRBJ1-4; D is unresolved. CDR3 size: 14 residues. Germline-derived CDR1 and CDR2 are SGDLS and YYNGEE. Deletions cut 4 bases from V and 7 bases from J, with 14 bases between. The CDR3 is CASSPVGEGEKLFF. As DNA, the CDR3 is TGTGCCAGCAGCCCCGTGGGAGAGGGTGAAAAACTGTTTTTT.

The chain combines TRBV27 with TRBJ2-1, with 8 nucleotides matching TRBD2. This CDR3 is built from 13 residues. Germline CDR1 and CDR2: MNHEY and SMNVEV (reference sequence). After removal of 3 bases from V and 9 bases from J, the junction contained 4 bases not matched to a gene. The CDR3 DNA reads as TGTGCCAGCAGTTTGGGGACTAGTATTGAGCAGTTCTTC. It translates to CASSLGTSIEQFF.

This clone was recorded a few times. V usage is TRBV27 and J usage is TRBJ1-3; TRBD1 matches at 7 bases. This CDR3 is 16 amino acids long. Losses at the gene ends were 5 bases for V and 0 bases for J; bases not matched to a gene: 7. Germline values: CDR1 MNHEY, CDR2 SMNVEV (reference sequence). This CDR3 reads CASSDREGSSGNTIYF. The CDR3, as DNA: TGTGCCAGCAGTGACAGGGAAGGAAGCTCTGGAAACACCATATATTTT.

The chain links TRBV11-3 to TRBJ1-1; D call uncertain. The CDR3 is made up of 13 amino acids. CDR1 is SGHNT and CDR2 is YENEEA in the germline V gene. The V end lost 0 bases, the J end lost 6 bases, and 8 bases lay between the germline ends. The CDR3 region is CASSLDRSAEAFF. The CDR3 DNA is TGTGCCAGCAGCTTAGATCGAAGTGCTGAAGCTTTCTTT.

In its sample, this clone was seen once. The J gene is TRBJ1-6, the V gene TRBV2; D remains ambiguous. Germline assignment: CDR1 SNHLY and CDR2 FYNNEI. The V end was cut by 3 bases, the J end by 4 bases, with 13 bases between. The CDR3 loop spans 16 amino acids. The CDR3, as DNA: TGTGCCAGCAGTGACGGCCGCTCTAAATATAATTCACCCCTCCACTTT. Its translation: CASSDGRSKYNSPLHF. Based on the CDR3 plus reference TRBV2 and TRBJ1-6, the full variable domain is EPEVTQTPSHQVTQMGQEVILRCVPISNHLYFYWYRQILGQKVEFLVSFYNNEISEKSEIFDDQFSVERPDGSNFTLKIRSTKLEDSAMYFCASSDGRSKYNSPLHFGNGTRLTVT.

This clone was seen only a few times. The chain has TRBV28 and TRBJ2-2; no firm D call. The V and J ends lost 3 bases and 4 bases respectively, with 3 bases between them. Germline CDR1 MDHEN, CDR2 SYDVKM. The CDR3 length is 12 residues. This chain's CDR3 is CASSFSTGELFF. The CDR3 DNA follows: TGTGCCAGCAGTTTCTCCACCGGGGAGCTGTTTTTT.

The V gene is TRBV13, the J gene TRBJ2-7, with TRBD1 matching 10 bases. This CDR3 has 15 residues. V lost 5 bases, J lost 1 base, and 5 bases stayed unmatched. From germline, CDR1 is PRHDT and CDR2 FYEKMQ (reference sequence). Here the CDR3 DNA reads TGTGCCAGCAGCAACGGGGACAGGGGTTCCTACGAGCAGTACTTC. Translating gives CASSNGDRGSYEQYF. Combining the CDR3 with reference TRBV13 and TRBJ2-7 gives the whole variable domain AAGVIQSPRHLIKEKRETATLKCYPIPRHDTVYWYQQGPGQDPQFLISFYEKMQSDKGSIPDRFSAQQFSDYHSELNMSSLELGDSALYFCASSNGDRGSYEQYFGPGTRLTVT.

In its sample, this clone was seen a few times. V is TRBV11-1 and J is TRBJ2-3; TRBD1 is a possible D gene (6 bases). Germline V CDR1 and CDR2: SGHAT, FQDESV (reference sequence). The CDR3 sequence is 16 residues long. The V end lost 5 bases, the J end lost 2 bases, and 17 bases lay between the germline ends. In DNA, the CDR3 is TGTGCCAGCAGCGGACCGGGACAAGGCATCACAGATACGCAGTATTTT. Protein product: CASSGPGQGITDTQYF.

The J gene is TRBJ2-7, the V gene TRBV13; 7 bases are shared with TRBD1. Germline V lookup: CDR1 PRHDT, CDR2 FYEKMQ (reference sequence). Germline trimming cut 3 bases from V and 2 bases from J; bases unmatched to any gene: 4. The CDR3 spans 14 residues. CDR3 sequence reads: CASSLTTGTYEQYF. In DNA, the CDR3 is TGTGCCAGCAGCTTGACGACAGGGACCTACGAGCAGTACTTC.